These 21 T cell receptor beta chains share one sample of origin, sequenced in a study. TCRdb's table, derived via immunoSEQ multiplex PCR, lists solely in-frame clones and lacks some. The sample yields around 50,000 clones, more than 80% seen once. Sequenced material: PBMCs. These receptors originate from a man aged 35 to 55 with rheumatoid arthritis.

The chain is built from TRBV15 and TRBJ2-7; TRBD1 matches at 11 bases. This CDR3 has 14 residues. Per germline, CDR1 LNHNV and CDR2 YYDKDF (reference sequence). Losses at the gene ends were 4 bases for V and 4 bases for J; bases not matched to a gene: 3. The CDR3 here is CATSKRDRGYEQYF. CDR3 sequence (DNA): TGTGCCACCAGCAAAAGGGACAGGGGGTACGAGCAGTACTTC.

The chain has TRBV27 and TRBJ2-7, with D tentatively TRBD1 (6 bases). Trimming stripped 2 bases from V and 7 bases from J, with 27 bases between. Germline CDR1 reads MNHEY; CDR2 reads SMNVEV (reference sequence). This CDR3 region has 18 residues. CDR3 nucleotide sequence: TGTGCCAGCAGTTTAATTTTCCCGGCAGAGGGGGTTTGTCGTGAGCAGTACTTC. This gives the protein CASSLIFPAEGVCREQYF.

In its sample, this clone was seen once. The chain carries TRBV15 and TRBJ1-5, with a tentative D call TRBD1 (6 bases). V was clipped by 5 bases and J by 3 bases, with 17 bases between them. This CDR3 has 16 amino acids. Germline V gives CDR1 LNHNV, CDR2 YYDKDF (reference sequence). The CDR3 DNA follows: TGTGCCACCAGCGCTACCGTCGACAGGTTCAATCAGCCCCAGCATTTT. Its translation: CATSATVDRFNQPQHF.

The chain joins TRBV24-1 to TRBJ2-5; 11 bases agree with TRBD1. Germline V lookup: CDR1 KGHDR, CDR2 SFDVKD. V lost 4 bases to trimming and J lost 5 bases; unmatched junction nucleotides: 2. This CDR3 contains 14 residues. CDR3 in DNA: TGTGCCACCAGTGACCGGACAGGGGGCGAGACCCAGTACTTC. Residues: CATSDRTGGETQYF.

This chain links TRBV6-2 or TRBV6-3 with TRBJ2-7, with a weak D call TRBD2 (7 bases). Germline loops: CDR1 MNHEY, CDR2 SVGEGT. V was cut by 6 bases and J by 6 bases, with 18 bases left in between. CDR3 length equals 14 residues. The CDR3 sequence is CASSPGGGPLEQYF. CDR3 DNA: TGTGCCAGCAGCCCTGGGGGGGGCCCCCTCGAGCAGTACTTC.

The chain combines TRBV7-3 with TRBJ2-1; 9 bases line up with TRBD1. V lost 5 bases and J lost 4; bases outside the gene matches: 9. The CDR3 sequence is 16 residues long. CDR1 and CDR2 from the germline V gene are SGHTA and FQGTGA. The CDR3, as DNA: TGTGCCAGCAGCCTCGGGACAGGGAAGGTGTACAATGAGCAGTTCTTC. It specifies CASSLGTGKVYNEQFF.

V and J are TRBV4-3 and TRBJ2-1, with D possibly matching TRBD1 (6 bases). CDR3 length: 18 residues. Trimming cost V 1 base and J 0 bases, with 16 bases left between them. CDR1 LGHNA and CDR2 YSLEER come from the germline V gene. The CDR3 is CASSQAQGRHSSYNEQFF. The CDR3 coding sequence is TGCGCCAGCAGCCAAGCCCAGGGGCGCCACAGCTCCTACAATGAGCAGTTCTTC.

This chain connects TRBV29-1 to TRBJ1-1; 7 bases are a match to TRBD1. CDR1 is SQVTM and CDR2 is ANQGSEA in the germline V gene. V was clipped by 6 bases and J by 7 bases; unmatched bases: 5. The CDR3 loop spans 11 amino acids. Here the CDR3 reads CSVGGDSEAFF. The CDR3 DNA follows: TGCAGCGTGGGGGGGGACAGTGAAGCTTTCTTT.

The table lists this clone with a count of one. V usage is TRBV30 and J usage is TRBJ1-6; D not certain. Germline V gene sequence: CDR1 GTSNPN, CDR2 SVGIG (reference sequence). The CDR3 totals 14 residues. V was clipped by 3 bases and J by 4 bases, with 10 bases between them. The CDR3 region is CAWSGSGYNSPLHF. The CDR3 bases are TGTGCCTGGAGCGGTTCGGGATATAATTCACCCCTCCACTTT.

V and J are TRBV7-9 and TRBJ2-1; 9 bases fit TRBD2. V lost 1 base and J lost 7; bases outside the gene matches: 5. Germline values: CDR1 SEHNR, CDR2 FQNEAQ (reference sequence). This CDR3 contains 15 residues. CDR3 in amino acids: CASSLGGGRENEQFF. CDR3 in DNA: TGTGCCAGCAGCTTAGGGGGCGGGAGGGAAAATGAGCAGTTCTTC.

V and J are TRBV5-1 and TRBJ1-1; D remains unclear. Germline V gives CDR1 SGHRS, CDR2 YFSETQ. The CDR3 loop spans 13 amino acids. V lost 0 bases, J lost 6 bases, and 9 bases lay in between. The CDR3 region is CASSLGETPEAFF. CDR3 sequence (DNA): TGCGCCAGCAGCTTGGGGGAGACTCCTGAAGCTTTCTTT.

In this sample, this clone turned up once. The chain combines TRBV6-2 or TRBV6-3 with TRBJ2-3; D remains ambiguous. The germline V gene encodes CDR1 MNHEY and CDR2 SVGEGT. V lost 2 bases and J 8 bases, leaving 8 bases between the germline ends. This CDR3 region has 12 residues. CDR3 nucleotides: TGTGCCAGCAGTTACACCCCAACTACGCAGTATTTT. It translates to CASSYTPTTQYF.

The rearrangement links TRBV19 to TRBJ2-1; no clear D. V dropped 3 bases and J dropped 6 bases, with 9 bases sitting between them. This CDR3 has 13 amino acids. From germline, CDR1 is LNHDA and CDR2 SQIVND (reference sequence). CDR3 DNA sequence: TGTGCCAGTAGTATTATCGGCGGCAATGAGCAGTTCTTC. Amino acid sequence: CASSIIGGNEQFF.

V usage is TRBV5-5 and J usage is TRBJ2-7, with 7 bases matching TRBD1. CDR3 size: 15 residues. Germline assignment: CDR1 SGHKS and CDR2 YYEKEE (reference sequence). Trimming cost V 3 bases and J 4 bases; bases outside gene matches: 10. The CDR3 loop is CASSSRVGGGYEQYF. CDR3 nucleotides: TGTGCCAGCAGCTCGCGGGTAGGGGGCGGGTACGAGCAGTACTTC. Supplemented by reference TRBV5-5 and TRBJ2-7, the full variable domain reads DAGVTQSPTHLIKTRGQQVTLRCSPISGHKSVSWYQQVLGQGPQFIFQYYEKEERGRGNFPDRFSARQFPNYSSELNVNALLLGDSALYLCASSSRVGGGYEQYFGPGTRLTVT.

The V and J genes are TRBV30 and TRBJ1-1, with 7 nucleotides matching TRBD1. From germline, CDR1 is GTSNPN and CDR2 SVGIG (reference sequence). The CDR3 has 13 amino acids. J gave up 1 base and V 5 bases, and 4 bases lay outside the gene matches. In nucleotides, the CDR3 is TGTGCCTGGGCCCGGACAGGGAACACTGAAGCTTTCTTT. The encoded protein is CAWARTGNTEAFF. The full variable domain, its missing parts supplied by reference TRBV30 and TRBJ1-1, is SQTIHQWPATLVQPVGSPLSLECTVEGTSNPNLYWYRQAAGRGLQLLFYSVGIGQISSEVPQNLSASRPQDRQFILSSKKLLLSDSGFYLCAWARTGNTEAFFGQGTRLTVV.

V and J are TRBV5-6 and TRBJ1-1; D is undetermined. CDR1 and CDR2 from the germline V gene are SGHDT and YYEEEE. The V end was cut by 0 bases, the J end by 1 base, with 4 bases between. This CDR3 spans 13 amino acids. The CDR3 spells CASSLGGNTEAFF. For the CDR3, the DNA is TGTGCCAGCAGCTTGGGAGGGAACACTGAAGCTTTCTTT.

The chain uses TRBV6-4 and TRBJ2-7; 7 bases fit TRBD2. In germline, CDR1 is MRHNA, CDR2 SNTAGT. The CDR3 length is 14 residues. J was trimmed by 11 bases and V by 4 bases; bases with no gene match: 14. This chain's CDR3 is CASSVQANGGRKYF. The CDR3, as DNA: TGTGCCAGCAGTGTCCAAGCTAACGGGGGGAGAAAGTACTTC.

V gene TRBV27 combines with J gene TRBJ1-6; no clear D. CDR1 MNHEY and CDR2 SMNVEV come from the germline V gene (reference sequence). V dropped 0 bases and J dropped 8 bases, with 5 bases sitting between them. The length of the CDR3 is 13 residues. CDR3 nucleotides: TGTGCCAGCAGTTTATCCCTGGATTCACCCCTCCACTTT. Translating gives CASSLSLDSPLHF.

V usage is TRBV5-4 and J usage is TRBJ2-2; no firm D call. Trimming took off 4 bases at V and 5 bases at J, with 9 bases between the two ends. In germline, CDR1 is SGHNT, CDR2 YYREEE (reference sequence). The CDR3 totals 13 residues. CDR3 protein: CASSTSLTGELFF. In nucleotides, the CDR3 is TGTGCCAGCAGCACCTCGTTGACCGGGGAGCTGTTTTTT.

The chain combines TRBV27 with TRBJ2-1, with a possible D match to TRBD1 (5 bases). Trimming removed 5 bases at V and 5 bases at J, with 13 bases between. This CDR3 comprises 14 residues. CDR1 is MNHEY, CDR2 SMNVEV, per germline (reference sequence). The chain's CDR3 is CASSLDRGDNEQFF. CDR3 nucleotides: TGTGCCAGCAGTCTTGACAGAGGAGACAATGAGCAGTTCTTC.

This chain uses TRBV5-5 with TRBJ1-3, with a weak D call TRBD1 (6 bases). Germline-derived CDR1 and CDR2 are SGHKS and YYEKEE (reference sequence). The CDR3 totals 14 residues. Trimming shortened V by 4 bases and J by 2 bases, and 10 bases separated the two germline ends. The CDR3 DNA reads TGTGCCAGCAGCCCCTGGACAGCTGGAAACACCATATATTTT. It translates to CASSPWTAGNTIYF.